The clone carrying this T cell receptor beta chain was recorded once. The data derive from a study of ipilimumab plus nivolumab after autologous stem cell transplantation. V gave up 5 bases and J gave up 4 bases, with 14 bases separating them. The CDR3 length is 14 residues. Germline assignment: CDR1 MNHEY and CDR2 SMNVEV (reference sequence). Generated by immunoSEQ multiplex PCR, the TCRdb table keeps only in-frame clones and is missing some. The data hold over 80,000 clones, with nearly 85% observed a single time. The input for sequencing was PBMCs, taken in a trial of ipilimumab plus nivolumab as post-transplant consolidation. This chain uses TRBV27 with TRBJ1-2; tentatively, D is TRBD1 (6 bases). The TCR originated in a male donor with diffuse large B-cell lymphoma. Here the CDR3 DNA reads TGTGCCAGCAGTCCACGGACAGATGTCTATGGCTACACCTTC. It translates to CASSPRTDVYGYTF.